This TCR beta chain was recorded in a study of human T cells and chemical hapten exposure. Regarding the study as a whole: No change in TCRs above 1 in 1000 frequency was produced by DPC sensitization.

Time point in this sample: patch test 2, 6 weeks after DPC sensitization. This sample's treatment: therapeutic diphenylcyclopropenone sensitization with weekly scalp DPC. RNA extraction used unfractionated whole blood as the source of total RNA. Only a few counts were recorded for this clonotype. Its antigen remains unknown. Unique molecular identifiers were linked by the library to individual cDNA molecules. Original analysis: The number of TCRs in each sample had a median of approximately 95,000 and spanned about 20,000 to 690,600. TCRdb used MiXCR to reprocess the RACE reads, holding one entry per CDR3 protein. TCRdb's processing, not the authors' own work, is the source of the V and J calls. The table shows 75,000 to 95,000 distinct CDR3 sequences, with about 10% occurring only once. This CDR3 is built from 14 residues. Germline CDR1 and CDR2: MNHNS and SASEGT. Trimming took 7 bases from V and 0 from J, leaving 9 bases between them.

The material sequenced was whole blood, taken in connection with sensitization to the hapten diphenylcyclopropenone (DPC). The sequence was collected from a man in his forties with alopecia areata. Some clones in this sample may be carry-over from other donors' samples. This chain joins TRBV6-1 and TRBJ2-2, with D perhaps TRBD1 (6 bases). The DNA of the CDR3 is TGTGCCAGCAATAAGGGGGCGAACACCGGGGAGCTGTTTTTT. Translating gives CASNKGANTGELFF.